This T cell receptor (beta chain) was observed in a study of T-cell memory formation after mild COVID-19. This clonotype was counted only a few times. Its antigen remains unknown. Germline lookup yields CDR1 MGHRA and CDR2 YSYEKL. This CDR3 has 15 residues. V lost 3 bases to trimming and J lost 1 base, with 13 bases between them. TCR alpha and TCR beta cDNA libraries with sample barcodes and UMIs came from 5'RACE using constant-segment primers. Each CDR3 protein is one row after TCRdb ran MiXCR on the 5' RACE reads. The table shows just over 400,000 distinct CDR3 sequences, with around a quarter occurring only once. The study, taken as a whole, reports: Whereas later expanders leaned CD4+, clones contracting day 15 to 85 showed a balanced CD4/CD8 makeup. Cross-reactive memory seemingly joined, as some responding clones were found in pre-infection memory. CD4+ contracting clones were mainly CM and EM; CD8+ ones, EMRA.

V usage is TRBV4-1 and J usage is TRBJ2-7; tentatively, D is TRBD1 (7 bases). This TCR derives from an adult woman who had mild COVID-19 (a few samples of this study predate the infection). Cell type and time point are not known. The sample was PBMCs or a T cell subset sorted from them (not recorded which). The CDR3 sequence: CASSHGTAGSYEQYF. CDR3 nucleotides: TGCGCCAGCAGCCACGGGACAGCGGGTTCCTACGAGCAGTACTTC.